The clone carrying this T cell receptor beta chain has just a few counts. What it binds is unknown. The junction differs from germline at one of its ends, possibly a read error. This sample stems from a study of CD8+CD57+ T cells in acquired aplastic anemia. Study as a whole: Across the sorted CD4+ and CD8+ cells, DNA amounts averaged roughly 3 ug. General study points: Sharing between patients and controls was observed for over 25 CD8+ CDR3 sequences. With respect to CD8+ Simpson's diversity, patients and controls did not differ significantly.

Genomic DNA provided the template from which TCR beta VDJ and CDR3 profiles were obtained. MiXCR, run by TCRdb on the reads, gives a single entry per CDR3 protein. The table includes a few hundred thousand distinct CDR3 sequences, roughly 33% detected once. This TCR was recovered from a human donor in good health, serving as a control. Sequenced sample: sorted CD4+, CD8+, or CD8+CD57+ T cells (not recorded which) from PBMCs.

As DNA, the CDR3 is TGCGCCAGCAGCCCCGGGGGGGCAGTCCGAGAGACCCAGTACTTC. The encoded protein is CASSPGGAVRETQYF. The chain uses TRBV7-9 and TRBJ2-5, with 8 bases fitting TRBD2. CDR1 is SEHNR and CDR2 is FQNEAQ in the germline V gene (reference sequence). The CDR3 sequence is 15 residues long.